One and the same sample provided the 2 T cell receptor beta chains below, sequenced in a study of cytomegalovirus exposure and HLA in healthy donors. The primer mix had 60 Vbeta and 13 Jbeta primers. This table comes from immunoSEQ multiplex PCR, and its TCRdb copy is limited to in-frame clones, with some not included. The table has approximately 120,000 clones, 55% to 75% seen once. The sample taken for sequencing was PBMCs. These receptors all stem from a young man in good health and CMV-seronegative.

As to this clone: One junction end does not reproduce the germline sequence, and a read error may be involved. The V call is TRBV7-9, the J call TRBJ2-1; a possible D gene is TRBD1 (5 bases). The CDR3 totals 16 residues. From germline, CDR1 is SEHNR and CDR2 FQNEAQ (reference sequence). This CDR3 is CSSSPWSVRGYNEQFF. The CDR3 coding sequence is TGTTCCAGCAGCCCTTGGTCGGTTAGGGGATACAATGAGCAGTTCTTC. The entire variable domain, with the rest obtained from reference TRBV7-9 and TRBJ2-1, is as follows: DTGVSQNPRHKITKRGQNVTFRCDPISEHNRLYWYRQTLGQGPEFLTYFQNEAQLEKSRLLSDRFSAERPKGSFSTLEIQRTEQGDSAMYLCSSSPWSVRGYNEQFFGPGTRLTVL.

V and J are TRBV9 and TRBJ2-5; 7 bases align to TRBD2. CDR1 is SGDLS and CDR2 is YYNGEE in the germline V gene. V dropped 4 bases and J dropped 5; count of bases not matched to a gene: 11. The CDR3 has 15 amino acids. CDR3 nucleotide sequence: TGTGCCAGCAGCCTACTGCTCGGGGGAGGGGAGACCCAGTACTTC. Translating it yields CASSLLLGGGETQYF. Drawing the rest from reference TRBV9 and TRBJ2-5, the complete variable domain is DSGVTQTPKHLITATGQRVTLRCSPRSGDLSVYWYQQSLDQGLQFLIQYYNGEERAKGNILERFSAQQFPDLHSELNLSSLELGDSALYFCASSLLLGGGETQYFGPGTRLLVL.